These T cell receptor beta chains were read from a single sample in a study of shared T cell receptors in the human thymus. Measured with immunoSEQ multiplex PCR; TCRdb has only the in-frame clones, and not every one. Of about 730,000 clones in the sample, roughly 88% were seen once. Another study also made use of these data, one on human thymus T cells.

Sequences were obtained from thymocytes. The source of these receptors is a girl in the first two years of life with a congenital heart defect. The CDR3 runs from the conserved cysteine through the conserved F or W. The D gene is left open where the match is weak. Clone sizes are given selectively: once, few, many, or a class where the clone is expanded.

TRBJ2-2,TRBD1,TRBV5-1,NA,CASSLKGARNTGELFF,TGCGCCAGCAGCTTAAAGGGGGCTCGGAACACCGGGGAGCTGTTTTTT
TRBJ1-1,NA,TRBV30,NA,CAWMGAENTEAFF,TGTGCCTGGATGGGGGCCGAGAACACTGAAGCTTTCTTT
TRBJ2-4,NA,TRBV6-1,NA,CASSEEPRPTNF,TGTGCCAGCAGTGAAGAGCCCAGGCCCACCAACTTC
TRBJ2-7,TRBD2,TRBV20-1,NA,CSSAGNHEQYF,TGCAGTTCAGCGGGGAACCACGAGCAGTACTTC
TRBJ1-1,NA,TRBV5-1,NA,CASSLSSENTEAFF,TGCGCCAGCAGCTTGTCGTCAGAGAACACTGAAGCTTTCTTT
TRBJ2-3,NA,TRBV20-1,NA,CSARWPYF,TGCAGTGCTAGGTGGCCGTATTTT
TRBJ2-3,NA,TRBV6-4,once,CASSDSASEAEPLSSTDTQYF,TGTGCCAGCAGTGACTCAGCCAGCGAAGCTGAACCTTTATCGAGCACAGATACGCAGTATTTT
TRBJ2-7,NA,TRBV4-3,NA,CASSQDLSSDLLSYEQYF,TGCGCCAGCAGCCAAGATCTTAGCAGTGACCTTCTATCCTACGAGCAGTACTTC
TRBJ1-5,NA,TRBV6-5,NA,CASRHKDEGNQPQHF,TGTGCCAGCAGACACAAAGATGAGGGCAATCAGCCCCAGCATTTT
TRBJ1-4,NA,TRBV27,NA,CASSERATNEKLFF,TGTGCCAGCAGTGAGAGGGCAACTAATGAAAAACTGTTTTTT
TRBJ2-7,TRBD1,TRBV11-2,NA,CASSPKPGQATYEQYF,TGTGCCAGCAGCCCAAAGCCGGGACAGGCCACCTACGAGCAGTACTTC
TRBJ2-5,NA,TRBV7-8,NA,CASSLHREETQYF,TGTGCCAGCAGCTTACACAGGGAAGAGACCCAGTACTTC
TRBJ1-1,TRBD1,TRBV28,NA,CASSLSGGDRINTEAFF,TGTGCCAGCAGTTTAAGCGGAGGGGACAGAATTAACACTGAAGCTTTCTTT
TRBJ1-4,NA,TRBV23-1,NA,CASSRGLGEKLFF,TGCGCCAGCAGTCGAGGGTTGGGTGAAAAACTGTTTTTT
TRBJ1-1,TRBD1,TRBV5-1,NA,CASSLFRDRGLTEAFF,TGCGCCAGCAGCTTGTTCCGGGACAGGGGGCTCACTGAAGCTTTCTTT
TRBJ1-1,NA,TRBV2,NA,CASSDAPGGVGTEAFF,TGTGCCAGCAGCGATGCCCCGGGAGGGGTAGGGACTGAAGCTTTCTTT
TRBJ1-5,NA,TRBV19,NA,CASSIDNQGPRPDQHF,TGTGCCAGTAGTATAGATAACCAGGGCCCCCGCCCGGACCAGCATTTT
TRBJ2-7,TRBD1,TRBV6-1,NA,CASSEAPPGQASSWEQYF,TGTGCCAGCAGTGAAGCACCACCGGGACAGGCCTCCTCTTGGGAGCAGTACTTC
TRBJ2-1,NA,TRBV6-5,NA,CASSYPNGDTYNEQFF,TGTGCCAGCAGTTACCCTAATGGGGACACCTACAATGAGCAGTTCTTC
TRBJ2-2,TRBD1,TRBV11-2,NA,CASSQEQTGVPANTGELFF,TGTGCCAGCAGCCAGGAGCAAACAGGGGTACCCGCGAACACCGGGGAGCTGTTTTTT
TRBJ2-4,NA,TRBV5-1,NA,CASSLVPSQLAKNIQYF,TGCGCCAGCAGCTTGGTCCCCTCACAGCTAGCCAAAAACATTCAGTACTTC
TRBJ1-4,NA,TRBV11-2,NA,CASSARGARNEKLFF,TGTGCCAGCAGCGCCCGGGGGGCTCGTAATGAAAAACTGTTTTTT
TRBJ1-5,TRBD1,TRBV10-1,NA,CASSEPRNPGTGPCRVNQPQHF,TGCGCCAGCAGTGAGCCGAGAAACCCCGGGACAGGGCCGTGCCGTGTCAATCAGCCCCAGCATTTT
TRBJ1-1,NA,TRBV4-3,NA,CASSLGRDRLNTEAFF,TGCGCCAGCAGCCTCGGAAGAGACAGATTGAACACTGAAGCTTTCTTT
TRBJ1-1,TRBD1,TRBV6-6,NA,CASRLQGPNTEAFF,TGTGCCAGCAGACTACAGGGGCCGAACACTGAAGCTTTCTTT
TRBJ1-3,NA,TRBV7-9,once,CASSGVRRTYSGNTIYF,TGTGCCAGCAGCGGAGTCCGTCGGACATACTCTGGAAACACCATATATTTT
TRBJ2-4,NA,TRBV28,NA,CASRPGRTVYHIQYF,TGTGCCAGCAGACCGGGACGGACAGTTTATCACATTCAGTACTTC
TRBJ1-2,NA,TRBV5-6,NA,CASSTAGGERFNGYTF,TGTGCCAGCAGCACAGCGGGGGGCGAACGTTTCAACGGCTACACCTTC
TRBJ1-2,NA,TRBV5-6,once,CASSSAGREPYGYTF,TGTGCCAGCAGCTCCGCCGGGAGAGAGCCCTATGGCTACACCTTC
TRBJ1-5,NA,TRBV2,NA,CASTAGQRGQPQHF,TGTGCCAGCACCGCCGGACAGCGAGGGCAGCCCCAGCATTTT
TRBJ1-2,NA,TRBV5-1,NA,CASSLWPFHGYTF,TGCGCCAGCAGCTTGTGGCCATTCCATGGCTACACCTTC
TRBJ1-3,NA,TRBV7-2,NA,CASSLGAGWRFSGNTIYF,TGTGCCAGCAGCCTGGGGGCAGGGTGGAGATTTTCTGGAAACACCATATATTTT
TRBJ1-1,TRBD1,TRBV11-2,NA,CASGLKQGRAGTEAFF,TGTGCCAGCGGACTCAAACAGGGGCGGGCCGGCACTGAAGCTTTCTTT
TRBJ2-2,TRBD2,TRBV2,NA,CASSDVRRGGPGELFF,TGTGCCAGCAGTGATGTTCGGCGGGGGGGCCCCGGGGAGCTGTTTTTT
TRBJ2-3,TRBD2,TRBV12-5,NA,CASGLMKTSGAGFTDTQYF,TGTGCTAGTGGTTTGATGAAGACTAGCGGGGCAGGATTCACAGATACGCAGTATTTT
TRBJ2-3,TRBD1,TRBV27,NA,CASSQDRGYAQYF,TGTGCCAGCAGTCAAGACAGGGGATACGCGCAGTATTTT
TRBJ1-1,NA,TRBV29-1,NA,CSVTLPGGAFF,TGCAGCGTTACTCTCCCCGGAGGGGCTTTCTTT
TRBJ2-7,NA,TRBV5-1,NA,CASSLLGTGDTYEQYF,TGCGCCAGCAGCTTGTTGGGGACGGGGGATACCTACGAGCAGTACTTC
TRBJ1-3,NA,TRBV7-2,NA,CASSLPTDTIYF,TGTGCCAGCAGTCTCCCCACGGACACCATATATTTT
TRBJ1-2,NA,TRBV30,NA,CAWRLRQDKCYGYTF,TGTGCCTGGAGATTGCGACAGGACAAGTGCTATGGCTACACCTTC
TRBJ2-5,NA,TRBV5-4,once,CASSLRRRGHWAETQYF,TGTGCCAGCAGCTTGCGACGGCGAGGGCACTGGGCGGAGACCCAGTACTTC
TRBJ1-2,TRBD1,TRBV29-1,once,CSVGSVGQENYGYTF,TGCAGCGTTGGTAGCGTGGGACAGGAGAACTATGGCTACACCTTC
TRBJ2-7,NA,TRBV10-3,once,CAISESGSGKQYF,TGTGCCATCAGTGAGTCGGGCAGCGGAAAGCAGTACTTC
TRBJ2-1,TRBD1,TRBV7-8,NA,CASSCSGSGTGNGNEQFF,TGTGCCAGCAGTTGCAGTGGTTCCGGGACAGGGAATGGCAATGAGCAGTTCTTC
TRBJ2-3,TRBD1,TRBV5-1,once,CASSSTPGTGTGTDTQYF,TGCGCCAGCAGCTCGACACCCGGGACAGGGACGGGCACAGATACGCAGTATTTT
TRBJ1-1,TRBD1,TRBV5-6,NA,CASSRRQGRRNTEAFF,TGTGCCAGCAGTAGACGACAGGGGAGGAGGAACACTGAAGCTTTCTTT
TRBJ2-1,NA,TRBV15,NA,CATSRDRIANEQFF,TGTGCCACCAGCAGAGATCGGATAGCGAATGAGCAGTTCTTC
TRBJ2-3,NA,TRBV7-6,once,CASSPRDNTDTQYF,TGTGCCAGCAGCCCCCGGGACAACACAGATACGCAGTATTTT
TRBJ2-7,TRBD2,TRBV6-5,NA,CASSYSAGGYEQYF,TGTGCCAGCAGTTACTCCGCGGGGGGCTACGAGCAGTACTTC